This T cell receptor beta chain was retrieved from a study of OX40 agonist ivuxolimab in advanced cancers. V dropped 1 base and J dropped 2 bases, with 7 bases sitting between them. There are 14 residues in the CDR3. The germline CDR1 and CDR2 sequences are SGHVS and FNYEAQ. Generated by immunoSEQ multiplex PCR, the TCRdb table keeps only in-frame clones and is missing some. Of tens of thousands of clones detected, around 90% appear once; the ten largest clones hold about 1.3%. The chain combines TRBV7-6 with TRBJ2-3, with D hard to call. The specimen was CD4+ or CD8+ T cells sorted from blood, collected in a trial of the OX40 agonist ivuxolimab. The TCR originated in an adult with an advanced solid tumor such as melanoma, head and neck, liver or kidney cancer. CDR3 DNA sequence: TGTGCCAGCAGCTTAGGGCTAGTCACAGATACGCAGTATTTT. It is translated as CASSLGLVTDTQYF.